The T cell receptor beta chain under discussion was sequenced for a study of shared clonotypes between healthy human individuals. For the study at large: Each donor contributed plates that comprised three CD4 naive, three CD4 memory, two CD8 naive and one CD8 memory. Regarding the study as a whole: Limited genetic and exposure-history diversity came from having few donors. A handful of donors shared approximately 5% of their naive CD4 clonotypes.

This CDR3 is 17 amino acids long. Trimming at V came to 2 bases and at J to 3 bases, leaving 5 bases not matched to a gene. The germline V gene has CDR1 LGHNT and CDR2 FRNRAP. On this clone: The antigen is not known.

Sequencing used immunoSEQ multiplex PCR; TCRdb keeps in-frame clones, though not all of them. The sample carries some 2 million clones, 95% recorded once. The rearrangement links TRBV12-5 to TRBJ2-3; 13 bases agree with TRBD2. The specimen was naive CD4+ T cells sorted from blood. Sample subset: CD45RA+ positively selected. The receptor's source is a man younger than 30 in good health. CDR3 coding DNA: TGTGCTAGTGGTTTGAGTACTAGCGGGAGGGTTACAGATACGCAGTATTTT. Translated: CASGLSTSGRVTDTQYF.